This T cell receptor beta chain was identified in a study of CD8 T cells in ankylosing spondylitis. Study observations and caveats: Disease-linked clones displayed a CD8+ phenotype and appeared relatively rarely in peripheral blood. Reportedly, significant enrichment of disease-linked clones occurred in matched ankylosing spondylitis synovial fluid.

Using quantitative 5'-RACE with molecular barcodes, the authors made TCR beta libraries. MiXCR was run by TCRdb on the 5' RACE reads, yielding one entry per CDR3 protein. In the table there are 100,000 to 150,000 distinct CDR3 sequences, roughly 11% of which are singletons. As concerns this clonotype: The antigen remains undetermined.

This CDR3 contains 12 residues. Trimming cost V 7 bases and J 6 bases, with 13 bases left between them. Germline-derived CDR1 and CDR2 are MNHEY and SVGEGT. What was sequenced was blood, either unsorted or a sorted T cell fraction (not recorded which). The chain couples TRBV6-2 or TRBV6-3 to TRBJ2-7; D assignment may be TRBD1 or TRBD2 (5 bases each). The TCR originated in a female donor with ankylosing spondylitis or in good health (not recorded which). This CDR3 is CASKRGSSEQYF. The CDR3 DNA reads as TGTGCCAGCAAACGGGGCTCAAGCGAGCAGTACTTC.